The clone carrying this T cell receptor (beta chain) has only a few counts. Its specificity is not known. Among the patients, none had received any treatment before thyroid surgery. Germline lookup yields CDR1 DFQATT and CDR2 SNEGSKA (reference sequence). This CDR3 contains 12 residues. Trimming shortened V by 6 bases and J by 1 base, and 9 bases separated the two germline ends. TCRdb recomputed clones from the PCR reads via MiXCR. The repertoire holds some 84,000 clones, with about 9.1% as singletons. The data belong to a study of metastatic and nonmetastatic thyroid tumors. Overall study: Where malignant and benign thyroid patients were concerned, repertoires were compared across blood and tumor or nodule tissue. Study outcomes and limitations: In blood and tumor, TCR beta diversity was reportedly significantly higher in malignant thyroid tumors than in benign nodules.

This sequence joins TRBV20-1 and TRBJ2-5; unclear D gene. The clonotype comes from a female donor with papillary thyroid cancer or a benign thyroid nodule (not recorded which). Some clones in this sample may be carry-over from other donors' samples. The specimen was blood. In nucleotides, the CDR3 is TGCAGTGCCCTGGGGATCCAAGAGACCCAGTACTTC. Translated, it gives CSALGIQETQYF.